A single sample is the source of the 7 T cell receptor beta chains below, sequenced in a study of radiotherapy plus CTLA-4 blockade in lung cancer. Measured with immunoSEQ multiplex PCR; TCRdb has only the in-frame clones, and not every one. The sample holds approximately 100,000 clones; roughly four fifths are singletons and the top ten take approximately 3.7%. This specimen consisted of peripheral blood, obtained from a patient treated with radiotherapy plus ipilimumab. The receptors shown here come from a human donor with non-small cell lung cancer who had a partial response to radiotherapy plus ipilimumab.

In DNA, the CDR3 is TGCAGCGTGAGACAGGGGTCGGTCGAGCAGTACTTC. This codes for CSVRQGSVEQYF. The chain recombines TRBV29-1 with TRBJ2-7, with 8 bases identical to TRBD1. In germline, CDR1 is SQVTM, CDR2 ANQGSEA. V gave up 6 bases and J gave up 6 bases; unmatched junction bases: 7. The CDR3 spans 12 residues.

The genes are TRBV28 and TRBJ2-3, with 15 nucleotides matching TRBD2. J gave up 2 bases and V 5 bases, and 5 bases lay outside the gene matches. CDR1 is MDHEN and CDR2 is SYDVKM in the germline V gene. CDR3 length: 17 amino acids. DNA for the CDR3: TGTGCCAGCAGTCCATGGACTAGCGGGAGGGCCACAGATACGCAGTATTTT. Its translation is CASSPWTSGRATDTQYF.

This sequence joins TRBV1 and TRBJ1-5. TRBV1 is designated a pseudogene. The CDR3 contains 16 residues. CDR3 protein: CTSSHFPGGAGQPQHF. The DNA of the CDR3 is TGCACCAGCAGCCATTTTCCAGGAGGGGCCGGGCAGCCCCAGCATTTT.

This clone was seen once. This rearrangement joins TRBV5-4 to TRBJ2-1, with 9 bases identical to TRBD2. This CDR3 contains 17 residues. Germline V CDR1 and CDR2: SGHNT, YYREEE (reference sequence). V gave up 4 bases and J gave up 0 bases; unmatched junction bases: 8. The CDR3 region has the DNA TGTGCCAGCAGCCAACCCGGGACTAGCTACTCCTACAATGAGCAGTTCTTC. Amino acids: CASSQPGTSYSYNEQFF.

J is TRBJ2-3 and V is TRBV28; TRBD2 matches 7 bases. Germline-derived CDR1 and CDR2 are MDHEN and SYDVKM. This CDR3 is built from 15 residues. The V segment lost 3 bases and the J segment 4 bases; nucleotides outside the gene matches: 7. CDR3 nucleotides: TGTGCCAGCAGTTTGAGCGGGGTTGGGGCAGATACGCAGTATTTT. Amino acid sequence: CASSLSGVGADTQYF.

The sample holds one count of this clone. The chain links TRBV7-3 to TRBJ2-3; 10 bases are a match to TRBD2. Germline V lookup: CDR1 SGHTA, CDR2 FQGTGA. The CDR3 covers 18 residues. J lost 6 bases, V lost 3 bases, and 15 bases had no gene match. The CDR3 coding sequence is TGTGCCAGCAGCTTGATACCTATCCTAGCGGGAGAAAGGGATACGCAGTATTTT. This encodes CASSLIPILAGERDTQYF.

The chain joins TRBV6-4 to TRBJ2-4; unclear D gene. V was clipped by 7 bases and J by 1 base, with 11 bases between them. Looked up from germline, CDR1 is MRHNA and CDR2 is SNTAGT. The CDR3 is made up of 14 amino acids. The DNA for the CDR3 is TGTGCCAGCAAACGCTACTTGGCCAAAAACATTCAGTACTTC. This encodes CASKRYLAKNIQYF.